This T cell receptor beta chain appears in the sequencing data of a study of CD8 T cells in Susac syndrome. It was negative isolation that provided the CD8+ and CD4+ T cells, whereas TEMRA cells were enriched by FACS. Trimming took 0 bases from V and 5 from J, leaving 10 bases between them. Germline V lookup: CDR1 LGHNA, CDR2 YSLEER. The CDR3 is made up of 14 amino acids. Random-hexamer reverse transcription was applied to about 0.45 to 1 ug RNA. TCRdb reprocessed the immunoSEQ multiplex PCR reads via MiXCR and lists one record per CDR3 protein. The sample lists about 82,000 distinct CDR3 sequences; approximately 96% were seen once.

This TCR came from a human donor with Susac syndrome. Sample: CD8+ T cells from PBMCs. The rearrangement links TRBV4-3 to TRBJ1-1, with unresolved D. CDR3 DNA: TGCGCCAGCAGCCAAGAAGAGAGGGTGACTGAAGCTTTCTTT. This translates into CASSQEERVTEAFF.